Listed here is a single T cell receptor (beta chain). Its antigen remains undetermined. The sample holds no much larger clone one base away, and base qualities are not on file. Other DNA sequences within the sample encode an identical CDR3. The cohort consisted of 600 to 700 healthy bone marrow donors. At the time of sampling, all cohort members were nominally healthy, though unrecorded immune exposures were likely present. The donor was CMV seropositive and was included in the group of some 290 seropositive cohort members. A peripheral blood sample was collected from each donor, and TCR beta sequencing was performed on peripheral blood mononuclear cells. Genomic DNA extraction from the blood cell samples was performed with the Qiagen DNeasy Blood Extraction Kit. Library preparation used the immunoSEQ multiplex PCR assay. The multiplex PCR relied on a mix of 60 forward primers for TCR Vbeta segments and 13 reverse primers for TCR Jbeta segments. Amplification of the CDR3 region of rearranged TCR beta genes was performed with a multiplex PCR assay on genomic DNA. Amplified TCR beta libraries were sequenced as 87-base-pair reads on the Illumina HiSeq System. The authors processed their data as follows. In a later analysis, some 80 million unique TCR beta chains were counted across the roughly 670 repertoires, and some 10 million of these chains were shared by at least two donors. A nearest-neighbor algorithm error-corrected the raw reads and collapsed the reads into unique sequences, merging closely related sequences to remove PCR and sequencing errors. V, D and J gene segments were assigned by aligning CDR3 sequences to IMGT reference sequences. Each retained sequence needed at least a six-nucleotide match to both a V gene segment and a J gene segment. A rearrangement counted as productive if the CDR3 had no stop codons and remained in frame with V and J, and every other rearrangement counted as non-productive. CDR3 was defined according to IMGT convention as the region running from the second conserved V-encoded cysteine to the conserved J-encoded phenylalanine. In an earlier analysis of approximately 500 of the donors, sequences lacking an unambiguous match to a single V gene segment were excluded. An earlier analysis of several hundred of the donors classified V segments as functional when productive rearrangements were above 56.7% and as segregating when the standard deviation between donors was above 5%. A statistical classification framework was developed to diagnose cytomegalovirus status using the catalog of TCR beta chain sequences. V and J gene assignment, in a later analysis, came from comparing TCR nucleotide sequences with IMGT/GENE-DB human TR gene sequences. The TCRdist pipeline was used in a later analysis to assign CDR3 sequences and most-parsimonious VDJ recombination scenarios. In a later analysis, each TCR beta chain was defined by its CDR3 amino acid sequence together with its V-gene family, and reads lacking a unique V-gene family were excluded. A later analysis removed 592 highly shared, low-generation-probability nucleotide sequences to deal with suspected cross-contamination and a sequencing artifact. A later analysis calculated a clonal expansion index for each public chain from normalized within-repertoire ranks of inferred template counts. In a later analysis, generation probabilities were computed using a VDJ recombination model fitted to out-of-frame rearrangements, and the results were checked against IGoR. In a later analysis, TCR-TCR, TCR-HLA and TCR-CMV co-occurrence was scored with hypergeometric tests, and a repertoire-size bias correction was applied to TCR pairs. False discovery rates were estimated in a later analysis by permuting HLA or CMV assignments 20 times. A later analysis grouped co-occurring TCRs with DBSCAN, adding TCRdist sequence similarity when clustering within HLA-allele-positive subsets. Co-occurrence clustering excluded repertoires with fewer than 30,000 or more than 120,000 public chains, plus five with anomalous nucleotide sharing. In its TCRdb copy, this immuneACCESS table keeps in-frame sequences only and misses some clones. Where compared with another copy, unresolved V genes explain less than half of these, and the others have no known cause. V and J calls and clone size come straight from that table; D and trimming were deduced from the DNA. In all, the sample holds under 200,000 clones, and approximately 85% of those were seen once. The top ten clones comprise about 9.3% of the sample.

This specimen comes from a study of cytomegalovirus exposure and HLA in healthy donors (dated by TCRdb to about 2017). With respect to the entire study: An earlier analysis of 550 to 700 of the donors reported more than 250 Gb of sequence data and around 120 million unique TCR beta sequences from 190 million or so T cells. Roughly 300 gigabases of sequencing data and 75 million to 85 million unique TCR sequences made up an early release that covered around 640 HLA-typed donors. The genetic ancestry cluster associated with self-reported Caucasian donors included 81% of the roughly 360 genotyped donors. The study aimed to test whether signatures of past pathogen exposure could be identified by cataloging public T cell receptors. The study profiled the T cell repertoires of 666 subjects by immunosequencing and related them to cytomegalovirus serostatus. In addition to the first cohort of 666 subjects, a separate validation cohort of some 120 different subjects was used. The study combined high-throughput TCR immunosequencing, statistical association of individual TCRs with disease status, and machine learning to predict cytomegalovirus infection status. A later analysis re-analyzed previously published TCR beta repertoires from about 600 donors and added high-resolution HLA genotyping to study TCR occurrence patterns. The later analysis used no new phenotypic data to find candidate immune exposures, relying instead on TCR beta sequences and their occurrence across donors. In an earlier analysis of 500 to 650 of the donors, high-throughput TCR beta sequencing was used to judge whether each TCR beta V gene segment behaved as functional or pseudogenic. Donor age, sex, ethnicity and CMV serostatus were compiled alongside the repertoire data. Genome-wide SNP genotypes for about 60% of the 666 donors were used in a later genetic analysis, which treated that subset as a discovery cohort. All discovery cohort repertoires had been generated using a single sequencing platform. HLA typing included class I and class II loci at four-digit resolution. The number of typed donors differed by locus: about 629-630 for A, B, C, DRB1 and DQB1; some 540 for DQA1; 606 for DPA1; and some 430 for DPB1. Roughly 5 DR-DQ haplotypes were handled as single units for association and clustering, since linkage in the cohort was strong. Among some 400 genotyped donors of the cohort, an average of approximately 230,000 unique TCR beta nucleotide sequences were sequenced per donor, about a sixth of them non-productive.

Including cysteine and phenylalanine, the CDR3 has 15 amino acids. Only the CDR3 portion is preserved as DNA: 45 bases, with reading frame beginning at the first base. The germline V gene supplies CDR1 MDHEN and CDR2 SYDVKM. The V end gives up 3 bases and the J end 3 bases, leaving 4 bases in the junction not matched to a gene. Broad study findings and their caveats: A later genetic analysis reported fewer N-insertions in productive TCRs among donors in an Asian-associated ancestry cluster than the roughly 700-donor mean. Because the 87-base-pair reads could not distinguish some IMGT-functional V segments, including TRBV6-2 and TRBV6-3, those segments were excluded. A later analysis found that HLA-associated TCR beta chains were more clonally expanded and had lower generation probabilities than equally common non-associated chains. In a later analysis, about 17,000 TCR beta sequences were associated with specific HLA alleles at a false discovery rate of 0.05. The authors suggested that the approach could potentially be generalized to other disease states and immunological phenotypes. When HLA alleles, especially DR and DQ, strongly co-occurred, attributing TCR associations to individual alleles was difficult. Because some donors lacked HLA typing at each locus, the association tests relied only on the typed subset. This cohort had only TCR beta chains sequenced, and the lack of alpha or paired-chain data limited which features could be detected. A cluster of highly shared sequence variants was judged likely to represent a technical artifact of the sequencing pipeline. An association between a missense DCLRE1C variant and V-gene and J-gene trimming of TCR beta chains was found in a later genetic analysis and replicated in an independent cohort. Roughly uniform sequencing depth across donors was assumed in presence/absence analyses, although this assumption may not hold. A further reported finding was that TCR beta sequences accurately predicted the HLA-A and HLA-B alleles for most subjects in the first cohort. In vitro tests confirmed that a few of the cytomegalovirus-associated TCR beta chains recognize cytomegalovirus antigens. Several of the top co-occurrence clusters appeared to be linked to parvovirus B19, influenza, CMV and Epstein-Barr virus, according to a later analysis. Over 15 rarely observed V segments, including chromosome 9 orphons, were excluded from the earlier analysis of a few hundred of the donors because counts were too low. The classifier was reported to diagnose cytomegalovirus status with high specificity and sensitivity in both the original cohort and the validation cohort. CMV serostatus was the only immune exposure information available for the cohort. Most TCR sequences were seen in very few donors, while some public TCRs were found in many individuals. A later analysis found that most CMV-associated TCR beta chains appeared HLA-restricted, with HLA associations seemingly driven largely by CMV exposure. Correlated functional status among segregating V segments might reflect linkage disequilibrium, but an unknown experimental factor could not be ruled out. In an earlier analysis of some 500 of the donors, most TCR beta V segments were observed in productive rearrangements about 87% or about 30% of the time, broadly matching IMGT annotations. The study listed 150 to 200 TCR beta chains as associated with cytomegalovirus. A later analysis found that TCR association rates varied across HLA loci, with DRB1 alleles showing the most associated TCRs and HLA-C alleles the fewest.

Material: PBMCs. This receptor chain uses TRBV28 and TRBJ1-2; the central 10 bases match TRBD1. This clonotype was obtained from a man younger than 35 in good health and CMV-seropositive. The CDR3 reads as follows: CASSLGQGRHYGYTF. The sequenced DNA: TGTGCCAGCAGTTTGGGACAGGGGCGGCACTATGGCTACACCTTC.